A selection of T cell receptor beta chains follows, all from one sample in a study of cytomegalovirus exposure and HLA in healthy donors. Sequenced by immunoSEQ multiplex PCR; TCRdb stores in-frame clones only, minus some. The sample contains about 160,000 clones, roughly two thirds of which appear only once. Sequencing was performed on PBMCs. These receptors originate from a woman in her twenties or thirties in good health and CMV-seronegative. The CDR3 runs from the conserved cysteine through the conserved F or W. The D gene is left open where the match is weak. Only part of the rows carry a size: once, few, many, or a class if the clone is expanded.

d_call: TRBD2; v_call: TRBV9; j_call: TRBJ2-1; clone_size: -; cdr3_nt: TGTGCCAGCAGCGCCGGGACTAGCGGGTACAATGAGCAGTTCTTC; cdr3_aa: CASSAGTSGYNEQFF
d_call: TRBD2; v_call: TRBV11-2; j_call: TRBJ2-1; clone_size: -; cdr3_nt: TGTGCCAGCAGCCGACTCGGGACTAGCGGAAATACCTCCTACAATGAGCAGTTCTTC; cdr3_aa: CASSRLGTSGNTSYNEQFF
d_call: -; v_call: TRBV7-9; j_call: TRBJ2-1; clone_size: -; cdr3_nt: TGTGCCAGCGGCCAAAGCTCCTACAATGAGCAGTTCTTC; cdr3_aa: CASGQSSYNEQFF
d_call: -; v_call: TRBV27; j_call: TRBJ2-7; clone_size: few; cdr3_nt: TGTGCCAGCAGTTTATCGTTCCGGGATGCTAACTCCTACGAGCAGTACTTC; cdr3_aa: CASSLSFRDANSYEQYF
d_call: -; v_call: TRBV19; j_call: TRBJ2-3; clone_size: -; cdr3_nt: TGTGCCAGCTCCACAGGGACGCACGCAGATACGCAGTATTTT; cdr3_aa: CASSTGTHADTQYF
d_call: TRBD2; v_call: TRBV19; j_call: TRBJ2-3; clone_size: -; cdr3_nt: TGTGCCAGTAGTATGACTAGCGGGGGGACGAGAAGTACGCAGTATTTT; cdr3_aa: CASSMTSGGTRSTQYF
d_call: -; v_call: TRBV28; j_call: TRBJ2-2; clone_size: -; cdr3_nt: TGTGCCAGCAGTTCCCTACATTCACCCGGGTTCACCGGGGAGCTGTTTTTT; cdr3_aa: CASSSLHSPGFTGELFF
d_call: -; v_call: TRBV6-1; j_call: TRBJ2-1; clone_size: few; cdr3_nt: TGTGCCAGCAGACCCGGGTCAGAGGGCGGTGAGCAGTTCTTC; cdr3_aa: CASRPGSEGGEQFF
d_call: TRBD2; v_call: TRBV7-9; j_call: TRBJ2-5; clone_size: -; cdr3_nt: TGTGCCAGCGGGCTAGCGGGACTCCAAGAGACCCAGTACTTC; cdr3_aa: CASGLAGLQETQYF
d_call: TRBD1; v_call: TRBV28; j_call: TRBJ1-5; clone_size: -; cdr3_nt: TGTGCCAGCAGAGCTTCGACAGGGGGTTGGAGTCAGCCCCAGCATTTT; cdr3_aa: CASRASTGGWSQPQHF
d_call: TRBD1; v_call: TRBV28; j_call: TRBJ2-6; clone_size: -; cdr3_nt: TGTGCCAGCAGTTCAGGGGGCAGCGGGGGGGCCAACGTCCTGACTTTC; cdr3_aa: CASSSGGSGGANVLTF
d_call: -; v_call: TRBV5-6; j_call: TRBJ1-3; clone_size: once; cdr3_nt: TGTGCCAGCAGCTTGGGTTTTTTTGGACAACGCTCTGGAAACACCATATATTTT; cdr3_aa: CASSLGFFGQRSGNTIYF
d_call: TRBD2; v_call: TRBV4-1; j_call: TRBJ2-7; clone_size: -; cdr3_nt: TGCGCCAGCAGCCCTTTAGCGGGAGGTCGTGAGCAGTACTTC; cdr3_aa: CASSPLAGGREQYF
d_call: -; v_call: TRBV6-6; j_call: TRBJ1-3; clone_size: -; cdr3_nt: TGTGCCAGCAGTTCTACAGGGTCGGGAAACACCATATATTTT; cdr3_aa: CASSSTGSGNTIYF
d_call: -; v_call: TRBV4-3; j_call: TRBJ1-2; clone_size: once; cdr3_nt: TGCGCCAGCAGCCAATACGGACAGAACTATGGCTACACCTTC; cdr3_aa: CASSQYGQNYGYTF
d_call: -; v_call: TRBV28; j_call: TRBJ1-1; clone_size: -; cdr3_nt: TGTGCCAGCAGTTTGGGGCCCCGGATGGAAACTGAAGCTTTCTTT; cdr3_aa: CASSLGPRMETEAFF